This T cell receptor beta chain was recovered during a study of OX40 agonist ivuxolimab in advanced cancers. Germline lookup yields CDR1 MNHNS and CDR2 SASEGT. V was clipped by 2 bases and J by 9 bases, with 22 bases between them. The CDR3 covers 17 residues. Libraries were prepared by immunoSEQ multiplex PCR; TCRdb keeps only in-frame clonotypes and omits some of them. The sample contains about 64,000 clones, 87% of which appear only once. The receptor's source is an adult with an advanced solid tumor such as melanoma, head and neck, liver or kidney cancer. The material sequenced was CD4+ or CD8+ T cells sorted from blood, taken in a trial of the OX40 agonist ivuxolimab. The V gene is TRBV6-1, the J gene TRBJ2-2; D is ambiguous. The CDR3 here is CASSESNSAFQHRELFF. The CDR3 bases are TGTGCCAGCAGTGAAAGTAACAGTGCCTTCCAACACCGGGAGCTGTTTTTT.